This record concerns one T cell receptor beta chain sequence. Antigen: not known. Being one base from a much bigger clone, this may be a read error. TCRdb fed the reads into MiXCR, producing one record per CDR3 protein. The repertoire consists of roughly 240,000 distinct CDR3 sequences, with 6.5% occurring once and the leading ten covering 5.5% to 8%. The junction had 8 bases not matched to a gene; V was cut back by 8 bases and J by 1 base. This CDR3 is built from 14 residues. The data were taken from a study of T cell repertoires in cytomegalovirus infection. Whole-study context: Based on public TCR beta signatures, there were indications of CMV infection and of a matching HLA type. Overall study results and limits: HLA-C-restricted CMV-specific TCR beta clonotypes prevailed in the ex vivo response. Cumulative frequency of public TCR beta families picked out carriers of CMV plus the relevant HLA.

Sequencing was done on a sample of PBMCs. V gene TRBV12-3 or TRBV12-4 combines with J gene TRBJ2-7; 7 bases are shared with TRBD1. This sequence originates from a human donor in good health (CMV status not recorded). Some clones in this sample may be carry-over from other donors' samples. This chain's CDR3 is CASAKGQRSYEQYF. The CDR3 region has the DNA TGTGCCAGCGCGAAGGGACAGAGATCCTACGAGCAGTACTTC.